In its sample, the clone carrying this TCR beta chain was seen many times. Its target is not known. This sample is drawn from a study of T cell repertoires in cytomegalovirus infection. The wider study: Selected CMV epitopes included recently identified HLA-C-restricted ones as well as well-studied HLA-B-restricted ones.

TCRdb re-called the reads with MiXCR, one entry per CDR3 protein. The sample lists around 750,000 distinct CDR3 sequences; approximately 32% were seen once. Whole-study findings and limits: Frequencies of public TCR beta families were cumulated, and this identified carriers of CMV plus the relevant HLA.

V lost 3 bases and J lost 6; bases outside the gene matches: 9. Germline CDR1 is SGHVS and CDR2 is FNYEAQ. This CDR3 contains 16 residues. The source of this sequence is a human donor in good health (CMV status not recorded). Some clones in this sample may be carry-over from other donors' samples. This specimen consisted of cultured CD8+ T cells from PBMCs, obtained from culture after CMV antigen stimulation. The V and J genes are TRBV7-6 and TRBJ2-3; 10 bases line up with TRBD1. The CDR3 DNA reads TGTGCCAGCAGCTTTTCAGACAGGGGGCGTAGGGATACGCAGTATTTT. Encoded protein: CASSFSDRGRRDTQYF.